The rows below give T cell receptor beta chains drawn from one sample of a study of blood T cell repertoires in COVID-19. Measured with immunoSEQ multiplex PCR; TCRdb has only the in-frame clones, and not every one. The repertoire has 200,000 to 250,000 clones, just over 85% of them found once; the top ten carry roughly 3.4%. The sample consisted of PBMCs or T cells enriched from blood (not recorded which). The receptor set was obtained from a woman between 35 and 50 years old with acute COVID-19. CDR3s leave out the opening cysteine and the closing phenylalanine or tryptophan. Part of the rows lack a size; the others show once, few, many or a class for expanded clones.

V	J	size	CDR3
TRBV7-8	TRBJ2-7	-	ASSPYYEQY
TRBV7-3	TRBJ2-2	-	ASRRDRTGELF
TRBV9	TRBJ1-2	-	ASSLWDRETGSYGYT
TRBV6-5	TRBJ1-4	-	ASGRTVATNEKLF
TRBV7-9	TRBJ2-1	-	ASSPYDGGPSRYNEQF
TRBV7-8	TRBJ1-5	-	ASSVGSVRLSNQPQH
TRBV5-5	TRBJ1-2	-	ASSFRDSGVYGYT
TRBV7-8	TRBJ1-5	few	ASSSKAWANSNQPQH
TRBV9	TRBJ2-7	-	ASSLSWDRSYEQY
TRBV10-3	TRBJ1-1	-	AISESTYEAF
TRBV5-1	TRBJ1-2	few	ASSLAEGFNGYT
TRBV2	TRBJ2-3	-	ASSDAGRGNTDTQY
TRBV7-2	TRBJ1-1	-	ASSSGGMGTEAF
TRBV15	TRBJ1-6	-	ATSSRGQGIGYNSPLH
TRBV12-3/TRBV12-4	TRBJ1-2	-	ASMGPDPYGYT
TRBV7-8	TRBJ1-5	once	ASSGRGPLEPQH
TRBV19	TRBJ1-2	-	ASSPQINYGYT
TRBV19	TRBJ1-5	-	ATSDRSHQPQH
TRBV27	TRBJ1-1	few	ASSSESAGRNTEAF
TRBV30	TRBJ1-2	-	AWSVTGNYGYT
TRBV27	TRBJ2-1	-	ASSPAVTWGGWDEQF
TRBV24-1	TRBJ2-1	-	ATRGPSSYNEQF
TRBV5-1	TRBJ2-5	-	ASSPVQGKGTQY
TRBV7-3	TRBJ1-2	-	ASSLRDRGVKNYGYT
TRBV3-1/TRBV3-2	TRBJ1-4	-	ASTYSGAREKLF
TRBV13	TRBJ2-5	-	ASSWSGSGGRETQY
TRBV27	TRBJ1-5	-	ARADRERQPQH
TRBV7-8	TRBJ2-3	-	ASSSYRAADTQY
TRBV6-1	TRBJ2-2	-	ASNPQGSTGELF
TRBV5-1	TRBJ2-1	-	ASSLTSYNEQF
TRBV15	TRBJ1-1	once	ATSRDLSRQGRTEAF
TRBV19	TRBJ1-5	-	ASSVRDRQPQH
TRBV5-8	TRBJ1-2	-	ASSVREGSDGYT
TRBV5-1	TRBJ2-1	-	ASSWGTGENEQF
TRBV3-1/TRBV3-2	TRBJ1-4	-	ASSLQNRGYEKLF
TRBV3-1/TRBV3-2	TRBJ1-1	-	ASSPGTGGGTEAF
TRBV7-9	TRBJ1-1	-	ASSSARVGEGAF
TRBV7-2	TRBJ1-5	once	ASSLTGLDQPQH
TRBV12-5	TRBJ2-2	-	ASGLGSYGELF
TRBV5-6	TRBJ1-2	-	ASSSTGTGYDGYT
TRBV24-1	TRBJ1-1	-	ATSDRQGSTEAF
TRBV19	TRBJ1-2	-	ASSSTGQGSWGYT
TRBV7-6	TRBJ2-1	-	ASTKEPGQGQYNEQF
TRBV9	TRBJ1-5	-	ASSPGQGAGQPQH
TRBV29-1	TRBJ2-3	-	SVPLSTDTQY
TRBV13	TRBJ1-6	-	ASSFRRGGSYNSPLH
TRBV7-3	TRBJ2-5	once	ASSPIGGNQETQY
TRBV19	TRBJ1-1	-	ASSILAGLNTEAF
TRBV5-6	TRBJ1-2	-	ASSLGQPNYGYT